Following are 26 T cell receptor beta chains from one sample sequenced in a study of Graves' ophthalmopathy and Graves' hyperthyroidism. Amplification of TCR beta CDR3 regions used RNA transcripts. Scientists carried out first-round RT-PCR using HTBI primers and then a second-round multiplex PCR. Each CDR3 protein is one row after TCRdb ran MiXCR on the multiplex PCR reads. Counted here are approximately 210,000 distinct CDR3 sequences, 25% to 30% occurring once; the ten biggest clones make up around 9.8%. Sequencing was carried out using peripheral blood. The receptors derive from a man aged 50 to 59 with Graves' ophthalmopathy.

This clonotype was seen repeatedly, ten times or more. The V call is TRBV27, the J call TRBJ2-4, with TRBD1 matching over 9 bases. The CDR3 totals 14 residues. The V gene end was trimmed by 2 bases and the J gene end by 5 bases; junction bases not matched to a gene: 1. Per the germline V gene, CDR1 is MNHEY and CDR2 is SMNVEV (reference sequence). CDR3 bases: TGTGCCAGCAGTTTAAACAGGGGGCAAAACATTCAGTACTTC. Translating it yields CASSLNRGQNIQYF.

This clonotype was counted ten times or more. The chain employs TRBV25-1 and TRBJ1-6; D gene ambiguous. This CDR3 is built from 13 residues. Trimming removed 4 bases from V and 10 bases from J, with 11 bases in between. Looked up from germline, CDR1 is MGHDK and CDR2 is SYGVNS. The CDR3 DNA is TGTGCCAGCAGTGGGGATTACCGGTCACCCCTCCACTTT. Translation gives CASSGDYRSPLHF. The full variable domain, completed using reference TRBV25-1 and TRBJ1-6, is EADIYQTPRYLVIGTGKKITLECSQTMGHDKMYWYQQDPGMELHLIHYSYGVNSTEKGDLSSESTVSRIRTEHFPLTLESARPSHTSQYLCASSGDYRSPLHFGNGTRLTVT.

This clonotype occurred many times. The CDR3 spells CASGIGPYEQYF. DNA of the CDR3: TGTGCTAGTGGCATAGGGCCCTACGAGCAGTACTTC. The chain couples TRBV12-5 to TRBJ2-7; D call uncertain. V lost 6 bases to trimming and J lost 2 bases, with 8 bases between them. The CDR3 has 12 residues. Germline CDR1 reads LGHNT; CDR2 reads FRNRAP.

Ten or more counts support this clonotype. The chain employs TRBV16 and TRBJ1-2; D is perhaps TRBD1 (5 bases). Trimming cost V 4 bases and J 5 bases, with 20 bases left between them. Germline CDR1 is KGHSY and CDR2 is FQNENV. The CDR3 has 16 residues. CDR3 region: CASSPSQGDISYGYTF. The CDR3 nucleotides are TGTGCCAGCAGCCCCTCGCAGGGCGATATTTCTTATGGCTACACCTTC.

This clonotype came up many times. The chain combines TRBV6-5 with TRBJ1-5; maybe TRBD1 (6 bases). V was clipped by 5 bases and J by 3 bases, with 11 bases between them. The CDR3 covers 14 residues. Germline CDR1 is MNHEY and CDR2 is SVGAGI. The CDR3 DNA follows: TGTGCCAGCAGTCCCGGACAGTTCAATCAGCCCCAGCATTTT. Translation: CASSPGQFNQPQHF.

V gene TRBV11-2 combines with J gene TRBJ2-5; 8 nucleotides align to TRBD2. The V gene's germline CDR1 is SGHAT and CDR2 FQNNGV. The CDR3 loop spans 18 amino acids. V lost 3 bases, J lost 4 bases, and 16 bases stayed unmatched. The CDR3 here is CASSFTNLGLAAGETQYF. In DNA form, the CDR3 reads TGTGCCAGCAGCTTCACCAACCTAGGACTAGCTGCCGGAGAGACCCAGTACTTC.

This clonotype was seen repeatedly, ten times or more. The gene calls are TRBV28 and TRBJ1-6; possibly TRBD1 for D (6 bases). The CDR3 totals 14 residues. V was pared by 6 bases and J by 10 bases, with 16 bases between. CDR1 is MDHEN, CDR2 SYDVKM, per germline. In DNA form, the CDR3 reads TGTGCCAGCAGAGATTCTCGGACAGAATCACCCCTCCACTTT. Its translation is CASRDSRTESPLHF.

This clonotype appeared once. The CDR3 sequence: CASSLRDMNTEAFF. The CDR3 DNA reads TGTGCCAGCAGCCTTAGGGATATGAACACTGAAGCTTTCTTT. V and J are TRBV6-1 and TRBJ1-1; D remains unclear. Trimming left V 6 bases short and J 0 bases short, with 11 bases between. CDR1 MNHNS and CDR2 SASEGT come from the germline V gene. CDR3 length: 14 residues.

The chain employs TRBV6-5 and TRBJ2-2; 8 nucleotides agree with TRBD1. The CDR3 contains 16 residues. CDR1 and CDR2 (germline): MNHEY, SVGAGI. The junction had 8 bases not matched to a gene; V was cut back by 5 bases and J by 3 bases. The CDR3 here is CASSNPGQVYTGELFF. In DNA, the CDR3 is TGTGCCAGCAGTAACCCGGGACAGGTCTACACCGGGGAGCTGTTTTTT.

This clonotype was detected ten times or more. V gene TRBV27 combines with J gene TRBJ2-7; 7 bases agree with TRBD1. The length of the CDR3 is 14 residues. J gave up 2 bases and V 6 bases, and 7 bases lay outside the gene matches. Germline values: CDR1 MNHEY, CDR2 SMNVEV (reference sequence). The CDR3 sequence is CASSEQGTAYEQYF. CDR3 DNA: TGTGCCAGCAGCGAACAGGGGACGGCCTACGAGCAGTACTTC.

This clonotype came up many times. The chain uses TRBV12-3 or TRBV12-4 and TRBJ2-5, with TRBD2 matching 13 bases. V lost 6 bases, J lost 5 bases, and 12 bases stayed unmatched. The CDR3 sequence is 17 residues long. CDR3 sequence: CASRALMGLAGWETQYF. The CDR3, as DNA: TGTGCCAGCAGGGCCCTAATGGGACTAGCGGGATGGGAGACCCAGTACTTC.

This clonotype was counted many times. The DNA of the CDR3 is TGCAGCGTCGAGGGGGAGGGCTACGAGCAGTACTTC. Protein: CSVEGEGYEQYF. The genes are TRBV29-1 and TRBJ2-7; the D gene is possibly TRBD2 (7 bases). Germline V gene data show CDR1 as SQVTM and CDR2 as ANQGSEA. Trimming removed 6 bases at V and 3 bases at J, with 12 bases between. The CDR3 totals 12 residues.

This clonotype was seen many times. The V gene is TRBV6-1, the J gene TRBJ1-1; no reliable D call. Germline loops: CDR1 MNHNS, CDR2 SASEGT. CDR3 size: 13 residues. Trimming left V 0 bases short and J 6 bases short, with 8 bases between. Written as DNA, the CDR3 is TGTGCCAGCAGTGAAGCGTCTGACTCTGAAGCTTTCTTT. Translated: CASSEASDSEAFF.

This clonotype was detected ten times or more. The gene calls are TRBV2 and TRBJ2-5, with a weak D call TRBD2 (6 bases). Trimming pared 2 bases from V and 3 bases from J, leaving 7 bases between. Per the germline V gene, CDR1 is SNHLY and CDR2 is FYNNEI. The CDR3 sequence is 13 residues long. The CDR3 region has the DNA TGTGCCAGCAGTGAACAGCGGGAAGAGACCCAGTACTTC. This codes for CASSEQREETQYF.

This clonotype was found many times. The chain uses TRBV5-1 and TRBJ1-2; D not certain. Trimming cost V 4 bases and J 5 bases, with 21 bases left between them. There are 16 residues in the CDR3. Germline loops: CDR1 SGHRS, CDR2 YFSETQ. In DNA form, the CDR3 reads TGCGCCAGCAGCCCTGGAGGGAGCCAGAGGACTTATGGCTACACCTTC. Its protein product is CASSPGGSQRTYGYTF. Based on the CDR3 plus reference TRBV5-1 and TRBJ1-2, the full variable domain is KAGVTQTPRYLIKTRGQQVTLSCSPISGHRSVSWYQQTPGQGLQFLFEYFSETQRNKGNFPGRFSGRQFSNSRSEMNVSTLELGDSALYLCASSPGGSQRTYGYTFGSGTRLTVV.

The chain carries TRBV19 and TRBJ2-5; D not resolved. The V and J ends lost 11 bases and 9 bases respectively, with 25 bases between them. CDR3 length equals 14 residues. From germline, CDR1 is LNHDA and CDR2 SQIVND (reference sequence). CDR3 in DNA: TGTGCCGGAAAAATACCCGGACCAGAGAAAGCCCAGTACTTC. Amino acid sequence: CAGKIPGPEKAQYF.

The chain combines TRBV6-1 with TRBJ1-2; 7 bases match TRBD1. The germline gives CDR1 MNHNS, CDR2 SASEGT. The CDR3 loop spans 12 amino acids. The junction had 3 bases not matched to a gene; V was cut back by 5 bases and J by 6 bases. CDR3 bases: TGTGCCAGCAGTCGACAGGGAGATGGCTACACCTTC. It codes for CASSRQGDGYTF.

This clonotype was counted ten times or more. V usage is TRBV6-5 and J usage is TRBJ2-7; 7 bases are shared with TRBD2. J gave up 3 bases and V 8 bases, and 10 bases lay outside the gene matches. The length of the CDR3 is 14 residues. Looked up from germline, CDR1 is MNHEY and CDR2 is SVGAGI. The CDR3 bases are TGTGCCAGCGAGGCCGGGACTACTTTCTACGAGCAGTACTTC. It translates to CASEAGTTFYEQYF.

This clonotype was picked up many times. The genes are TRBV28 and TRBJ2-5; 8 bases match TRBD2. Looked up from germline, CDR1 is MDHEN and CDR2 is SYDVKM. Trimming took 6 bases from V and 5 from J; bases not matched to a gene: 5. The CDR3 totals 13 residues. Here the CDR3 reads CASSGRALETQYF. The CDR3, as DNA: TGTGCCAGCAGCGGGAGGGCCTTGGAGACCCAGTACTTC. Based on the CDR3 plus reference TRBV28 and TRBJ2-5, the full variable domain is DVKVTQSSRYLVKRTGEKVFLECVQDMDHENMFWYRQDPGLGLRLIYFSYDVKMKEKGDIPEGYSVSREKKERFSLILESASTNQTSMYLCASSGRALETQYFGPGTRLLVL.

Points on this clonotype: A much larger clone is a single base away; this may be a read error. The V gene is TRBV5-6, the J gene TRBJ1-3; D remains unclear. There are 16 residues in the CDR3. Trimming left V 1 base short and J 3 bases short, with 14 bases between. The germline V gene has CDR1 SGHDT and CDR2 YYEEEE. CDR3 nucleotides: TGTGCCAGCAGCTTGTCTACTTCTGCGGTTGGAAACACCATATATTTT. This translates into CASSLSTSAVGNTIYF.

This chain uses TRBV12-3 or TRBV12-4 with TRBJ2-5, with TRBD2 matching over 8 bases. The CDR3 contains 15 residues. V dropped 2 bases and J dropped 5; count of bases not matched to a gene: 7. CDR3 in amino acids: CASSLYPGGPETQYF. The CDR3 DNA reads as TGTGCCAGCAGTTTATACCCGGGGGGGCCGGAGACCCAGTACTTC.

This clonotype was counted ten times or more. The chain employs TRBV5-6 and TRBJ1-2, with D possibly matching TRBD1 (5 bases). The CDR3 extends over 14 amino acids. The V gene lost 0 bases and the J gene lost 2 bases, with 8 bases spanning the gap. From germline, CDR1 is SGHDT and CDR2 YYEEEE. The CDR3 sequence: CASSLVPGNYGYTF. Written as DNA, the CDR3 is TGTGCCAGCAGCTTGGTGCCAGGGAACTATGGCTACACCTTC.

This clonotype was seen only a few times. The CDR3 coding sequence is TGTGCCAGCATCGGGCAGCCTCCTCTCTATGGCTACACCTTC. Protein: CASIGQPPLYGYTF. The chain employs TRBV6-2 or TRBV6-3 and TRBJ1-2; D gene uncertain. The V and J ends lost 7 bases and 4 bases respectively, with 16 bases between them. This CDR3 has 14 amino acids. The germline gives CDR1 MNHEY, CDR2 SVGEGT.

The sample holds many counts of this clonotype. Written as DNA, the CDR3 is TGTGCCTGGAGACCCCGGGACAGTCTCACCGGGGAGCTGTTTTTT. Protein sequence: CAWRPRDSLTGELFF. V and J are TRBV30 and TRBJ2-2; TRBD1 agrees at 7 bases. V was clipped by 3 bases and J by 4 bases; unmatched bases: 8. This CDR3 contains 15 residues. The germline V gene has CDR1 GTSNPN and CDR2 SVGIG (reference sequence).

J is TRBJ1-1 and V is TRBV11-2; D is unresolved. V was clipped by 3 bases and J by 6 bases, with 14 bases between them. Germline CDR1 SGHAT, CDR2 FQNNGV. This CDR3 has 14 residues. The CDR3 nucleotides are TGTGCCAGCAGCTTCAAGGGAGCCGGGTCTGAAGCTTTCTTT. Translating gives CASSFKGAGSEAFF.

This clonotype occurred many times. This chain uses TRBV19 with TRBJ2-2; 7 nucleotides match TRBD1. CDR1 is LNHDA and CDR2 is SQIVND in the germline V gene (reference sequence). The CDR3 loop spans 13 amino acids. The J segment lost 6 bases and the V segment lost 7 bases, leaving 5 bases of the junction unmatched. CDR3 region: CASKGDRAGELFF. For the CDR3, the DNA is TGTGCCAGTAAGGGGGACAGAGCCGGGGAGCTGTTTTTT.